Following are 23 T cell receptor beta chains from one sample sequenced in a study of beta chain features in type 1 diabetes. Isolated RNA was reverse transcribed in full, so expressed TCRB transcripts were sequenced. Here immunoSEQ multiplex PCR was the method, and the copy in TCRdb shows in-frame clones only, minus some. This sample has under 900,000 clones, with 15% to 20% found just once. The sequenced sample was naive CD4+ T cells from blood. These receptor sequences come from a woman younger than 35 in good health.

This clone occurred a few times. The V and J genes are TRBV6-1 and TRBJ1-2; 7 bases are shared with TRBD1. V was pared by 3 bases and J by 4 bases, with 8 bases of the junction left unmatched. The CDR3 extends over 15 amino acids. Germline V CDR1 and CDR2: MNHNS, SASEGT. CDR3 residues: CASSDKGTVVYGYTF. DNA of the CDR3: TGTGCCAGCAGTGATAAAGGGACAGTGGTCTATGGCTACACCTTC.

V and J are TRBV7-6 and TRBJ2-7; 7 bases are a match to TRBD1. J lost 2 bases, V lost 5 bases, and 3 bases had no gene match. The length of the CDR3 is 13 residues. CDR1 is SGHVS, CDR2 FNYEAQ, per germline. CDR3 sequence reads: CASSQGQPYEQYF. The CDR3 coding sequence is TGTGCCAGCAGCCAGGGACAGCCCTACGAGCAGTACTTC.

This clone was seen only a few times. V gene TRBV21-1 combines with J gene TRBJ2-4; the D call in the table, TRBD1, was not verified against the DNA. TRBV21-1 is deemed a pseudogene. The CDR3 loop spans 14 amino acids. CDR3: CARTGALAKNIQYF. CDR3 sequence (DNA): TGTGCCAGAACAGGGGCCCTAGCCAAAAACATTCAGTACTTC.

This clone was observed many times. The chain is built from TRBV23-1 and TRBJ2-5, with D maybe TRBD1 (6 bases). TRBV23-1 is annotated as an ORF whose role is uncertain. This CDR3 has 16 residues. V lost 3 bases, J lost 5 bases, and 19 bases lay in between. CDR3 sequence (DNA): TGCGCCAGCAGTCAGAAGTCCGGGACATCTTTTGAGACCCAGTACTTC. Its translation is CASSQKSGTSFETQYF.

The gene calls are TRBV27 and TRBJ2-7; 10 bases fit TRBD2. Germline CDR1 and CDR2: MNHEY and SMNVEV (reference sequence). The J segment lost 0 bases and the V segment lost 2 bases, leaving 1 base of the junction unmatched. The length of the CDR3 is 15 residues. The CDR3 coding sequence is TGTGCCAGCAGTTTAGCTAGCGGGAGCTCCTACGAGCAGTACTTC. Its protein is CASSLASGSSYEQYF.

This clone was counted between two and nine times. This chain uses TRBV4-2 with TRBJ2-2, with TRBD2 identical over 10 bases. The CDR3 has 19 residues. Germline CDR1 is LGHNA and CDR2 is YNFKEQ. Trimming took 0 bases from V and 4 from J; bases not matched to a gene: 11. CDR3 residues: CASSQDWASGRRRTGELFF. The CDR3 region has the DNA TGTGCCAGCAGCCAAGATTGGGCTAGCGGGAGAAGACGCACCGGGGAGCTGTTTTTT.

This rearrangement joins TRBV5-8 to TRBJ2-2; 9 nucleotides line up with TRBD2. Germline CDR1 is SGHTS and CDR2 is YDEGEE. J lost 6 bases, V lost 3 bases, and 12 bases had no gene match. The CDR3 length is 17 residues. The CDR3 protein is CASSSQDYRLAAGELFF. CDR3 nucleotides: TGTGCCAGCAGCTCGCAGGATTATCGACTAGCGGCCGGGGAGCTGTTTTTT.

The chain uses TRBV29-1 and TRBJ2-3, with 9 bases aligning to TRBD2. J was trimmed by 4 bases and V by 1 base; bases with no gene match: 3. The CDR3 is 14 amino acids. Germline V lookup: CDR1 SQVTM, CDR2 ANQGSEA. In nucleotides, the CDR3 is TGCAGCGTTGAAGTAGCGGGAGTTGCAGATACGCAGTATTTT. This translates into CSVEVAGVADTQYF.

The J gene is TRBJ1-5, the V gene TRBV7-8, with 9 positions matching TRBD1. The CDR3 extends over 15 amino acids. With V trimmed by 5 bases and J by 2 bases, 4 bases remained unmatched. Germline loops: CDR1 SGHVS, CDR2 FQNEAQ. This CDR3 is CASSRGQGGNQPQHF. The CDR3 nucleotides are TGTGCCAGCAGCCGGGGACAGGGAGGCAATCAGCCCCAGCATTTT.

CDR3 nucleotides: TGTGCCAGCAGTTTAAGCGACAGGGCGGGTCAGCCCCAGCATTTT. Protein: CASSLSDRAGQPQHF. The V and J genes are TRBV28 and TRBJ1-5, with 7 bases fitting TRBD1. J lost 6 bases, V lost 2 bases, and 7 bases had no gene match. The CDR3 sequence is 15 residues long. Germline lookup yields CDR1 MDHEN and CDR2 SYDVKM.

The chain is built from TRBV7-8 and TRBJ1-5; weak D call: TRBD1 (5 bases). The CDR3 is made up of 14 amino acids. V lost 2 bases to trimming and J lost 5 bases, with 10 bases between them. CDR1 and CDR2 (germline): SGHVS, FQNEAQ. CDR3 in amino acids: CASSLMRGDQPQHF. In DNA, the CDR3 is TGTGCCAGCAGCTTAATGCGGGGGGATCAGCCCCAGCATTTT.

This rearrangement joins TRBV5-4 to TRBJ2-5, with D unresolved. The CDR3 runs 13 residues. Germline V CDR1 and CDR2: SGHNT, YYREEE (reference sequence). V lost 4 bases to trimming and J lost 0 bases, with 7 bases between them. The CDR3 region is CASSARHQETQYF. As DNA, the CDR3 is TGTGCCAGCAGCGCACGGCACCAAGAGACCCAGTACTTC.

This clone was seen more than once but under ten times. The chain uses TRBV29-1 and TRBJ2-7; 7 bases are shared with TRBD2. The DNA end is more similar to TRBJ2-1, so the J call may be wrong. The CDR3 runs to 15 residues. Per germline, CDR1 SQVTM and CDR2 ANQGSEA. The CDR3 region has the DNA TGCAGCGCCAGGACCGGGACTACTTCCCTTATGGTGCAGTTCTTC. It yields the protein CSARTGTTSLMVQFF.

Only a few counts were recorded for this clone. CDR3 residues: CASSLFRVSVTGANVLTF. CDR3 nucleotides: TGTGCCAGCAGCTTATTCAGGGTGTCTGTAACTGGGGCCAACGTCCTGACTTTC. The chain joins TRBV7-2 to TRBJ2-6, with D possibly TRBD1 on 5 matching bases. V lost 2 bases, J lost 2 bases, and 16 bases lay in between. The length of the CDR3 is 18 residues. CDR1 and CDR2 from the germline V gene are SGHTA and FQGNSA.

The V call is TRBV7-9, the J call TRBJ2-2; no definite D call. The germline V gene encodes CDR1 SEHNR and CDR2 FQNEAQ (reference sequence). The CDR3 totals 15 residues. Trimming left V 3 bases short and J 6 bases short, with 14 bases between. Here the CDR3 DNA reads TGTGCCAGCAGCTTGCCCAGATTAGGGTCCGGGGAGCTGTTTTTT. Its translation is CASSLPRLGSGELFF.

The chain employs TRBV19 and TRBJ1-5; maybe TRBD1 (5 bases). The germline V gene encodes CDR1 LNHDA and CDR2 SQIVND (reference sequence). V lost 7 bases and J 2 bases, leaving 9 bases between the germline ends. The CDR3 is 13 residues long. The CDR3 region has the DNA TGTGCCAGTATCCAGACAGGCAATCAGCCCCAGCATTTT. It translates to CASIQTGNQPQHF.

This clone turned up a few times. This chain uses TRBV9 with TRBJ2-3; D unresolved. The CDR3 is 15 amino acids. Germline V gene sequence: CDR1 SGDLS, CDR2 YYNGEE. The germline V and J ends were trimmed by 0 bases and 4 bases, with 12 bases remaining between them. CDR3 DNA sequence: TGTGCCAGCAGCGTAGCTATTTCCCCCCCAGATACGCAGTATTTT. Protein product: CASSVAISPPDTQYF.

The V gene is TRBV7-2, the J gene TRBJ2-1, with D perhaps assigned TRBD1 or TRBD2 (6 bases each). This CDR3 contains 14 residues. The germline V gene encodes CDR1 SGHTA and CDR2 FQGNSA. The germline V and J ends were trimmed by 8 bases and 0 bases, with 11 bases remaining between them. CDR3 in amino acids: CASGGRISYNEQFF. CDR3 in DNA: TGTGCCAGCGGGGGGCGGATCTCCTACAATGAGCAGTTCTTC.

This clone was observed a handful of times. The chain links TRBV28 to TRBJ2-3; no clear D. The germline V gene encodes CDR1 MDHEN and CDR2 SYDVKM. Trimming removed 6 bases at V and 2 bases at J, with 21 bases between. The CDR3 consists of 17 residues. In DNA form, the CDR3 reads TGTGCCAGCAGCAGTTTGGTCCCGATCCTCCTCACAGATACGCAGTATTTT. Its protein product is CASSSLVPILLTDTQYF.

Only a few counts were recorded for this clone. The sample carries other DNA sequences with the same CDR3. The V call is TRBV4-3, the J call TRBJ1-1; D unclear. V lost 0 bases to trimming and J lost 1 base, with 6 bases between them. The length of the CDR3 is 14 residues. Germline V gene lookup returns CDR1 LGHNA and CDR2 YSLEER. Here the CDR3 DNA reads TGCGCCAGCAGCCAAGAGGGAAGGAACACTGAAGCTTTCTTT. Translating it yields CASSQEGRNTEAFF.

As to this clone: Other DNA variants within this sample encode the same CDR3. CDR3 amino acids: CASSPDRGREQYF. The CDR3 coding sequence is TGTGCCAGCAGTCCAGACAGGGGGAGGGAGCAGTACTTC. The genes are TRBV27 and TRBJ2-7, with 9 nucleotides matching TRBD1. The germline V gene has CDR1 MNHEY and CDR2 SMNVEV (reference sequence). After removal of 5 bases from V and 7 bases from J, the junction contained 6 bases not matched to a gene. The CDR3 contains 13 residues.

The gene calls are TRBV27 and TRBJ2-3, with 10 nucleotides matching TRBD1. With 2 bases clipped from V and 4 bases from J, the junction kept 6 bases outside the gene matches. The length of the CDR3 is 16 residues. Germline V CDR1 and CDR2: MNHEY, SMNVEV (reference sequence). The CDR3 is CASSLSPGQGSDTQYF. In DNA form, the CDR3 reads TGTGCCAGCAGTTTAAGTCCGGGACAGGGGTCAGATACGCAGTATTTT.

This clone was recorded a few times. The CDR3 is CASSLPGRLNEQFF. The DNA of the CDR3 is TGTGCCAGCAGTTTACCTGGACGACTCAATGAGCAGTTCTTC. The chain joins TRBV28 to TRBJ2-1; D call uncertain. This CDR3 is 14 amino acids long. Trimming removed 2 bases from V and 6 bases from J, with 11 bases in between. Germline-derived CDR1 and CDR2 are MDHEN and SYDVKM.